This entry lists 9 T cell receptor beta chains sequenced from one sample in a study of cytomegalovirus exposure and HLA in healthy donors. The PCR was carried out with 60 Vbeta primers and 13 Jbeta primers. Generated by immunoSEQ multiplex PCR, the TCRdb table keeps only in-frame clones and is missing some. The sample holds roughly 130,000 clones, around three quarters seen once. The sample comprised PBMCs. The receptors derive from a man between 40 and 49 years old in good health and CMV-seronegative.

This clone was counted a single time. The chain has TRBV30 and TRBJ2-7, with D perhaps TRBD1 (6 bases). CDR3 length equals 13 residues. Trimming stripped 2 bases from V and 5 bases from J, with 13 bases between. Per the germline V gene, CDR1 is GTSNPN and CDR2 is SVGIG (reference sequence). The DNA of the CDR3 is TGTGCCTGGAGTCCAGGGGTTGGGAACGAGCAGTACTTC. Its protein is CAWSPGVGNEQYF. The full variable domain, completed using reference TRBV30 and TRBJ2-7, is SQTIHQWPATLVQPVGSPLSLECTVEGTSNPNLYWYRQAAGRGLQLLFYSVGIGQISSEVPQNLSASRPQDRQFILSSKKLLLSDSGFYLCAWSPGVGNEQYFGPGTRLTVT.

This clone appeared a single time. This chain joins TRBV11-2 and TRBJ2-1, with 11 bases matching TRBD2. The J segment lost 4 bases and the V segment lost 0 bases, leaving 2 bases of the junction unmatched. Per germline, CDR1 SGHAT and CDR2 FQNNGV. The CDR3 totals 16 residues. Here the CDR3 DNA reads TGTGCCAGCAGCTTAGATCCTAGCGGGGGGTACAATGAGCAGTTCTTC. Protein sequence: CASSLDPSGGYNEQFF.

The CDR3 spells CASSLVAGLAGNTIYF. In DNA form, the CDR3 reads TGCGCCAGCAGCTTGGTTGCAGGGCTAGCTGGAAACACCATATATTTT. This chain uses TRBV5-1 with TRBJ1-3; D possibly corresponds to TRBD1 (5 bases). The length of the CDR3 is 16 residues. V was shortened by 0 bases and J by 2 bases, with 12 bases between the two germline ends. Germline CDR1 and CDR2: SGHRS and YFSETQ.

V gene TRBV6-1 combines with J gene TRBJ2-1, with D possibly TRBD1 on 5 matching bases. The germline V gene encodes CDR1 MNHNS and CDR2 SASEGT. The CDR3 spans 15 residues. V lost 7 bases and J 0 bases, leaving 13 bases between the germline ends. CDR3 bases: TGTGCCAGCATGTTAGACAGAAGCTCCTACAATGAGCAGTTCTTC. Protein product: CASMLDRSSYNEQFF.

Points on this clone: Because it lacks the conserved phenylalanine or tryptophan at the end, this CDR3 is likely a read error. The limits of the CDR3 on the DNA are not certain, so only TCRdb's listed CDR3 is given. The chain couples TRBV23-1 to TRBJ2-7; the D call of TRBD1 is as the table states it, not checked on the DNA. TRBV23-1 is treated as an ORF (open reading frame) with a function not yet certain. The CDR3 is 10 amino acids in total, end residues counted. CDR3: CASRPNTGKN.

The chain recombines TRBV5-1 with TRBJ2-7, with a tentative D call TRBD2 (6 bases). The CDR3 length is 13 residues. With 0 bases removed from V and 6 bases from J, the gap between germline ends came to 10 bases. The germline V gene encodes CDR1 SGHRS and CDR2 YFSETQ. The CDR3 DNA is TGCGCCAGCAGCTTGGGACTAGAAGGCGAGCAGTACTTC. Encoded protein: CASSLGLEGEQYF.

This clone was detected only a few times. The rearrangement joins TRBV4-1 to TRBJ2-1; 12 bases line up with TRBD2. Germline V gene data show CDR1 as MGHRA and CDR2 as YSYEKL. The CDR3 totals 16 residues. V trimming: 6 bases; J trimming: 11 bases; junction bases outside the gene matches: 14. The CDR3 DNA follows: TGCGCCAGCAGACTTTTACCGGGACTAGCGGGCGCCCAGCAGTTCTTC. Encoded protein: CASRLLPGLAGAQQFF.

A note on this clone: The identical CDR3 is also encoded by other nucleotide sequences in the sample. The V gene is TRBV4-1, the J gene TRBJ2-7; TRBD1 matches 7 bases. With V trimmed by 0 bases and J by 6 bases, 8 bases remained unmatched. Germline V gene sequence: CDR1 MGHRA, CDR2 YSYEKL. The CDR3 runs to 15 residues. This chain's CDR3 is CASSQEDRRLTEQYF. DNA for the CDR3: TGCGCCAGCAGCCAAGAGGACAGGAGGTTAACCGAGCAGTACTTC.

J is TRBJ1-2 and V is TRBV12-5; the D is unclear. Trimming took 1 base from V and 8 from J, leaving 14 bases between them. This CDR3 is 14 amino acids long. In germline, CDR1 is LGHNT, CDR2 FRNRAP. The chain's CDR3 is CASGLGLAAGGYTF. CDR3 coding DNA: TGTGCTAGTGGTTTGGGACTCGCGGCGGGCGGCTACACCTTC.